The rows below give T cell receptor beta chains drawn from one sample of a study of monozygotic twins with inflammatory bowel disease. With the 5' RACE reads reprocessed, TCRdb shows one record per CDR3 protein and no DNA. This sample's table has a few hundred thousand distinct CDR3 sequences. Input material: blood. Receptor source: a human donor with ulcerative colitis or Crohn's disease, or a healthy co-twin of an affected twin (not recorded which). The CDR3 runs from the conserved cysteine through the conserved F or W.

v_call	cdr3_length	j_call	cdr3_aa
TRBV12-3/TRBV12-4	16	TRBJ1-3	CASSLGGQFSGNTIYF
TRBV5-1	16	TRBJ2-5	CASSIGGLARKETQYF
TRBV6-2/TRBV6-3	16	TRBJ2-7	CASSYTQKTVNGEQYF
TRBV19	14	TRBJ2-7	CASSIPGHSYEQYF
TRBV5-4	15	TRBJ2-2	CASSARTEVTGELFF
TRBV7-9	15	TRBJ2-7	CASAWELTGFYEQYF
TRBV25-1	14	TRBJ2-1	CASSAVAGRGEQFF
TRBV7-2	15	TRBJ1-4	CASSLGGGGNEKLFF
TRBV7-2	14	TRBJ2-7	CASSPTVEFYEQYF
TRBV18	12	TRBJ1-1	CASSAQTLEAFF
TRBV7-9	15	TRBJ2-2	CASSSRGRTDGELFF
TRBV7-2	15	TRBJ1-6	CASSTTTGYGSPLHF
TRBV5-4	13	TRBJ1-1	CASSFSNRGEAFF
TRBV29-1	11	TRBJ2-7	CSVAQVGEQYF
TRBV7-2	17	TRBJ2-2	CASQPSSTGSESGELFF
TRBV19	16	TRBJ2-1	CASSKLAGFSYNEQFF
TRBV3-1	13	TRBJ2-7	CASSLGSVYEQYF
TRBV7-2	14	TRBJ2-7	CASSPQGRPYEQYF
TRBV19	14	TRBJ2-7	CASTKGTGYYEQYF
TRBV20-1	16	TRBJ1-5	CSASPGTVNRNQPQHF
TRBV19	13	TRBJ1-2	CATGQGAWDDYTF
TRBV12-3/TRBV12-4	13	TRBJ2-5	CASWDRSGETQYF
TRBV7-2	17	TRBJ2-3	CASSYRGQGRRTDTQYF
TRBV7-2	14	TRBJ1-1	CASSLVSLNTEAFF
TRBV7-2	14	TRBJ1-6	CASSIHRVNSPLHF
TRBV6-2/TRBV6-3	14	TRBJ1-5	CATEGQGIFQPQHF
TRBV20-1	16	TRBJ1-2	CSARVDWPERISGYTF